The clone carrying this T cell receptor (beta chain) has ten or more counts. This entry is derived from a study of T-cell reconstitution after alpha-beta-depleted transplantation in children. This sample's TCRbeta library carried unique molecular identifier barcodes. TCRdb processed the PCR reads anew with MiXCR; each CDR3 protein has one entry. The sample has 200,000 to 300,000 distinct CDR3 sequences; approximately 8% are singletons. This CDR3 comprises 12 residues. V was pared by 1 base and J by 7 bases, with 6 bases between. The germline V gene has CDR1 LGHDT and CDR2 YNNKEL (reference sequence). The rearrangement links TRBV3-1 to TRBJ2-3; D call uncertain. This clonotype was obtained from a male patient aged 10 to 17 who had a stem cell transplant for acute lymphoblastic leukemia, so the T cells may come from the graft donor. This specimen was PBMCs, mostly from graft donor cells, taken 180 days after TCRalphabeta/CD19-depleted stem cell transplant. The CDR3 here is CASSQAPYTQYF. CDR3 nucleotides: TGTGCCAGCAGCCAAGCTCCATATACGCAGTATTTT.